The source of this TCR beta chain is a study of blood T cell repertoires in COVID-19. Background on the study: Samples came from the United States, Italy and Spain, spanning acute and convalescent COVID-19.

Symptom resolution, clearance, or two negative PCRs marked donors in Cohort 3 as recovered. The method was immunoSEQ multiplex PCR; TCRdb's version includes in-frame clones alone and lacks a portion of them. The table shows about 400,000 clones, with roughly 90% occurring only once. Germline V CDR1 and CDR2: SGHTA, FQGTGA. The CDR3 contains 14 residues. V was clipped by 2 bases and J by 6 bases, with 13 bases between them. The sequenced sample consisted of PBMCs or T cells enriched from blood (not recorded which). This chain connects TRBV7-3 to TRBJ1-2; unclear D gene. The receptor's source is a woman aged 30 to 39 who had recovered from COVID-19. The CDR3 spells CASSLGGSADGYTF. CDR3 sequence (DNA): TGTGCCAGCAGCTTAGGAGGCTCCGCTGATGGCTACACCTTC.